These 7 T cell receptor beta chains were all obtained from the same sample, sequenced in a study of post-analysis software for immune sequencing data. The study, taken as a whole, reports: TRBV segments more frequent in patients than in controls numbered about five and included TRBV5-6, TRBV5-1 and TRBV20-1.

The antigens for these receptors are not known. Included in the TCR beta cDNA libraries were unique molecular identifiers. TCRdb called the PCR reads again in MiXCR, with one record for every CDR3 protein. Of more than 450,000 distinct CDR3 sequences listed, 44% are singletons. The sample consisted of blood. These receptors all stem from a girl aged 10 to 17 with multiple sclerosis.

The chain is built from TRBV6-1 and TRBJ2-7; D ambiguous. The germline CDR1 and CDR2 sequences are MNHNS and SASEGT. This CDR3 contains 11 residues. V was pared by 10 bases and J by 6 bases, with 13 bases between. The CDR3 sequence: CAIRVRGEQYF. The CDR3 DNA sequence: TGTGCCATCCGAGTCCGCGGCGAGCAGTACTTC.

In the case of this clonotype: One end of the junction fails to match germline, which may point to a read error. This chain joins TRBV12-3 or TRBV12-4 and TRBJ1-1; 7 positions agree with TRBD1. The length of the CDR3 is 12 residues. CDR3 loop: CDSSRGQVEAFF. CDR3 coding DNA: TGTGACAGCAGTCGTGGACAGGTTGAAGCTTTCTTT.

This chain joins TRBV29-1 and TRBJ1-2; 7 bases map to TRBD1. The V and J ends lost 1 base and 8 bases, in that order; junction bases with no gene match: 13. The CDR3 has 15 residues. CDR1 SQVTM and CDR2 ANQGSEA come from the germline V gene. The CDR3 DNA follows: TGCAGCGTTGAAGGAGGGGGCGCGATTAGTAGAGGCTACACCTTC. Translating it yields CSVEGGGAISRGYTF.

The V call is TRBV12-3 or TRBV12-4, the J call TRBJ1-2; 11 bases align to TRBD1. With V trimmed by 4 bases and J by 4 bases, 5 bases remained unmatched. The CDR3 extends over 15 amino acids. The CDR3 nucleotides are TGTGCCAGCAGTTCCGGGACAGGGGGGACCTATGGCTACACCTTC. This encodes CASSSGTGGTYGYTF.

This clonotype has a handful of counts. The chain couples TRBV20-1 to TRBJ1-6; D is undetermined. The germline V and J ends were trimmed by 6 bases and 8 bases, with 14 bases remaining between them. This CDR3 contains 13 residues. CDR1 and CDR2 from the germline V gene are DFQATT and SNEGSKA (reference sequence). The CDR3 DNA reads as TGCAGTGCCCAATTAGGGCGGGATTCACCCCTCCACTTT. Translated: CSAQLGRDSPLHF.

The table lists this clonotype with a count of one. V and J are TRBV7-9 and TRBJ2-3; D is uncertain. V dropped 7 bases and J dropped 5 bases, with 4 bases sitting between them. The CDR3 spans 10 residues. Germline V lookup: CDR1 SEHNR, CDR2 FQNEAQ (reference sequence). CDR3 sequence reads: CASKRDTQYF. CDR3 coding DNA: TGTGCCAGCAAGAGAGATACGCAGTATTTT.

V is TRBV5-1 and J is TRBJ2-3; 14 bases are a match to TRBD2. The CDR3 is 16 residues long. CDR1 is SGHRS and CDR2 is YFSETQ in the germline V gene. V shed 2 bases, J shed 4 bases, and the junction held 3 bases outside the gene matches. CDR3 sequence: CASSFGTSGSSDTQYF. CDR3 DNA: TGCGCCAGCAGCTTTGGGACTAGCGGGAGTTCAGATACGCAGTATTTT.